This is a list of T cell receptor beta chains from one sample in a study of T cell responses to AZD1222 COVID-19 vaccine. Data came from immunoSEQ multiplex PCR; TCRdb stores just in-frame clones and leaves some out. This table holds 150,000 or so clones, under 95% found once. This specimen was peripheral blood, taken 28 days after the second AZD1222 dose. These receptors all come from an adult who received the AZD1222 COVID-19 vaccine. Both conserved end residues are part of each CDR3. A D gene is named only where the DNA matches it firmly. Not every row has a clone size; where given, it reads once, few, many or a size class.

D | J | size | V | DNA | CDR3
- | TRBJ1-5 | few | TRBV5-1 | TGCGCCAGCAGCCTTGGTGACGGTGGCAATCAGCCCCAGCATTTT | CASSLGDGGNQPQHF
- | TRBJ2-7 | - | TRBV9 | TGTGCCAGCGCCCCCACGCCGTCCGTGGGACACCGATCCTACGAGCAGTACTTC | CASAPTPSVGHRSYEQYF
- | TRBJ2-7 | - | TRBV10-3 | TGTGCCATCAGTGAGGTGGGTGAGCAGTACTTC | CAISEVGEQYF
TRBD2 | TRBJ2-3 | - | TRBV9 | TGTGCCAGCAGCCCAGAGGGACTAGTTGCAGATACGCAGTATTTT | CASSPEGLVADTQYF
TRBD1 | TRBJ2-7 | - | TRBV27 | TGTGCCAGCAGTTTAGGGACAGGCTACGAGCAGTACTTC | CASSLGTGYEQYF
TRBD2 | TRBJ2-7 | - | TRBV4-2 | TGTGCCAGCAGCCAAGAAGGCAGACTAGCGGGGGGGCTCTACGAGCAGTACTTC | CASSQEGRLAGGLYEQYF
- | TRBJ2-2 | - | TRBV9 | TGTGCCAGCAGCGTAGGGGGGGGCCCCACCGGGGAGCTGTTTTTT | CASSVGGGPTGELFF
- | TRBJ1-2 | once | TRBV12-3/TRBV12-4 | TGTGCCAGCAGTTTCGGGCAGGGCGATGGCTACACCTTC | CASSFGQGDGYTF
- | TRBJ1-4 | - | TRBV5-5 | TGTGCCAGCAGACCGGACGGAGCAGCAACTAATGAAAAACTGTTTTTT | CASRPDGAATNEKLFF
TRBD1 | TRBJ1-2 | - | TRBV4-1 | TGCGCCAGCAGCCCACCCCCGGGACAGGGGGCATATGGCTACACCTTC | CASSPPPGQGAYGYTF
TRBD1 | TRBJ1-5 | few | TRBV7-9 | TGTGCCAGCAGCTTAGAGGGCAGGGGGGGAAGCAATCAGCCCCAGCATTTT | CASSLEGRGGSNQPQHF
- | TRBJ1-3 | - | TRBV24-1 | TGTGCCACCGGGGCCAACGTCTCTGGAAACACCATATATTTT | CATGANVSGNTIYF
TRBD1 | TRBJ1-5 | - | TRBV27 | TGTGCCAGCAGTCGAACCGACAGGGGGCTTGGTAGCAATCAGCCCCAGCATTTT | CASSRTDRGLGSNQPQHF
- | TRBJ2-7 | - | TRBV11-2 | TGTGCCAGCAGCGAGCAGGGGAACGAGCAGTACTTC | CASSEQGNEQYF
TRBD1 | TRBJ1-1 | - | TRBV4-2 | TGTGCCAGCAGCCAAGAGGACGAACCAGGGGGTGACACTGAAGCTTTCTTT | CASSQEDEPGGDTEAFF
- | TRBJ1-5 | - | TRBV9 | TGTGCCAGCAGCGCCTCCACAGGGAGCAATCAGCCCCAGCATTTT | CASSASTGSNQPQHF
- | TRBJ1-2 | - | TRBV7-9 | TGTGCCAGCAGCTCGCCACAGGAAAATAACTATGGCTACACCTTC | CASSSPQENNYGYTF
- | TRBJ1-1 | - | TRBV7-9 | TGTGCCAGCAGCTTTCCGATATTCCGGGAAGCTTTCTTT | CASSFPIFREAFF
TRBD2 | TRBJ2-5 | - | TRBV2 | TGTGCTCTGCGGGGGGACCAAGAGACCCAGTACTTC | CALRGDQETQYF
- | TRBJ2-7 | - | TRBV27 | TGTGCCAGCGGACTATACGAGCAGTACTTC | CASGLYEQYF
TRBD1 | TRBJ1-2 | - | TRBV19 | TGTGCCAGTAAGGGACAGGGGAACTATGGCTACACCTTC | CASKGQGNYGYTF
- | TRBJ2-7 | - | TRBV6-5 | TGTGCCAGCAGTTACTCGCTTGGACAAGTTACATACGAGCAGTACTTC | CASSYSLGQVTYEQYF
- | TRBJ1-4 | - | TRBV5-5 | TGTGCCAGCAGCCCCGCGGGGGCAACTAATGAAAAACTGTTTTTT | CASSPAGATNEKLFF
TRBD1 | TRBJ2-2 | - | TRBV5-1 | TGCGCCAGCAGCATGGGACAGGGAAACACCGGGGAGCTGTTTTTT | CASSMGQGNTGELFF
- | TRBJ1-1 | - | TRBV5-5 | TGTGCCAGCAGAAGGTACAGGAACACTGAAGCTTTCTTT | CASRRYRNTEAFF
- | TRBJ1-1 | - | TRBV10-3 | TGTGCCGCGCACAGGGAGGTGGGAACTGAAGCTTTCTTT | CAAHREVGTEAFF
- | TRBJ2-1 | - | TRBV4-2 | TGTGCCAGCAGCCAAGTTTCGCAGATTTACAATGAGCAGTTCTTC | CASSQVSQIYNEQFF
- | TRBJ1-6 | - | TRBV11-3 | TGTGCCAGCAGCTTAAGGCACCCAGGTAATTCACCCCTCCACTTT | CASSLRHPGNSPLHF
- | TRBJ1-5 | few | TRBV7-9 | TGTGCCAGCAGCTTAGCATTTGAGGGGTCACCCCAGCATTTT | CASSLAFEGSPQHF
TRBD1 | TRBJ2-7 | once | TRBV5-1 | TGCGCCAGCAGCTTAATGGGACAGGGCATGGGCGAGCAGTACTTC | CASSLMGQGMGEQYF
- | TRBJ2-3 | - | TRBV7-8 | TGTGCCAGCAGCTATGGCCACACAGATACGCAGTATTTT | CASSYGHTDTQYF
TRBD1 | TRBJ2-7 | - | TRBV27 | TGTGCCAGCGGACAGGCCCCACTCTACGAGCAGTACTTC | CASGQAPLYEQYF
- | TRBJ1-1 | - | TRBV2 | TGTGCCAGCAGTGAGCGACAGGCTAAGGCTTTCTTT | CASSERQAKAFF
TRBD2 | TRBJ2-3 | - | TRBV6-5 | TGTGCCAGCAAACTAGCGGGGGATGCCCCAGATACGCAGTATTTT | CASKLAGDAPDTQYF
- | TRBJ1-6 | - | TRBV15 | TGTGCCACCAGCAGAGATCGGGACAAACATAATTCACCCCTCCACTTT | CATSRDRDKHNSPLHF
TRBD1 | TRBJ2-2 | - | TRBV2 | TGTGCCAGCAGTGGACAGGGGGCGCACACCGGGGAGCTGTTTTTT | CASSGQGAHTGELFF
- | TRBJ1-2 | - | TRBV5-4 | TGTGCCAGCAGCTTGGCTCATAACTATGGCTACACCTTC | CASSLAHNYGYTF
- | TRBJ1-1 | - | TRBV5-4 | TGTGCCAGCAGCACGACAGCGAACACTGAAGCTTTCTTT | CASSTTANTEAFF
- | TRBJ1-2 | few | TRBV24-1 | TGTGCCACCAGTGATGGCCGATATGGCTACACCTTC | CATSDGRYGYTF
- | TRBJ1-5 | - | TRBV15 | TGTGCCACCAGCAGAGATCCCAATCAGCCCCAGCATTTT | CATSRDPNQPQHF
TRBD1 | TRBJ1-2 | - | TRBV3-1/TRBV3-2 | TGTGCCAGCAGCCAAGAATGGGGGACAGGGAGGGGCTACACCTTC | CASSQEWGTGRGYTF